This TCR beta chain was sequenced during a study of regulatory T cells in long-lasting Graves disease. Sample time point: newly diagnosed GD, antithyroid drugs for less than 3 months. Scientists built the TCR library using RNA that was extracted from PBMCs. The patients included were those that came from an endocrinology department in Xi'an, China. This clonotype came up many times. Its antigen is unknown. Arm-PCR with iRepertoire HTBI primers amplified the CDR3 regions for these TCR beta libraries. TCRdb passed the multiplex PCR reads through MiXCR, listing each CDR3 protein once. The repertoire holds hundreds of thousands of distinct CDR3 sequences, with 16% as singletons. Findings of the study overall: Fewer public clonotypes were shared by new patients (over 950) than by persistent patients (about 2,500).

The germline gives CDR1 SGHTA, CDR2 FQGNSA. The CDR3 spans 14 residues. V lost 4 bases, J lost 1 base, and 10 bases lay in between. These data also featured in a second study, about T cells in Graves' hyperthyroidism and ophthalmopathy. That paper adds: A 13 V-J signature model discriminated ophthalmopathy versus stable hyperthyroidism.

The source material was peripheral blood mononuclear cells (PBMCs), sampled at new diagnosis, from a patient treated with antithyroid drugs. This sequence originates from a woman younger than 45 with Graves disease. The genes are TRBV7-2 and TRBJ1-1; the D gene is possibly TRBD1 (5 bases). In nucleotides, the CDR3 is TGTGCCAGCAGCTCTACAGGAGGGAACACTGAAGCTTTCTTT. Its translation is CASSSTGGNTEAFF.